Listed below are T cell receptor beta chains from one sample, sequenced in a study of cytomegalovirus exposure and HLA in healthy donors. The assay was immunoSEQ multiplex PCR, and TCRdb's table has in-frame clones only and misses some. The sample has 100,000 to 150,000 clones, roughly 70% seen once. The sequenced sample was PBMCs. These receptors all come from a man in his thirties or forties in good health and CMV-seronegative. CDR3s leave out the opening cysteine and the closing phenylalanine or tryptophan. Clone size appears in some rows only: once, few, many, or a class for an expanded clone.

V gene: TRBV27; J gene: TRBJ1-6; clone size: few; CDR3 protein: ASSSGTGGDSPLH
V gene: TRBV30; J gene: TRBJ1-6; clone size: -; CDR3 protein: AWSVIPRSYNSPLH
V gene: TRBV7-6; J gene: TRBJ1-5; clone size: -; CDR3 protein: ASSPGASGNQPQH
V gene: TRBV7-9; J gene: TRBJ2-7; clone size: -; CDR3 protein: ASRSTGGLYEQY
V gene: TRBV7-2; J gene: TRBJ1-4; clone size: once; CDR3 protein: ASSLDRQGGEKLF
V gene: TRBV2; J gene: TRBJ1-4; clone size: -; CDR3 protein: ASSEAYRGKLF
V gene: TRBV5-4; J gene: TRBJ2-7; clone size: -; CDR3 protein: ASSLIPRDRGGYEQY
V gene: TRBV6-5; J gene: TRBJ1-6; clone size: once; CDR3 protein: ASSYVAPNSPLH
V gene: TRBV18; J gene: TRBJ1-2; clone size: -; CDR3 protein: ASSPGTTASDGYT
V gene: TRBV9; J gene: TRBJ1-5; clone size: -; CDR3 protein: ASSVEPEQPQH
V gene: TRBV20-1; J gene: TRBJ1-2; clone size: -; CDR3 protein: SGRGQGGYT
V gene: TRBV2; J gene: TRBJ1-2; clone size: -; CDR3 protein: ASSEIRGSNGYT
V gene: TRBV5-6; J gene: TRBJ2-5; clone size: -; CDR3 protein: ASSFRLSQGETQY
V gene: TRBV4-3; J gene: TRBJ2-3; clone size: few; CDR3 protein: ASSRVGAGNTDTQY
V gene: TRBV5-1; J gene: TRBJ1-5; clone size: -; CDR3 protein: ASSLLNPIAVQPQH
V gene: TRBV6-5; J gene: TRBJ1-2; clone size: -; CDR3 protein: ASSSYAGSNYGYT
V gene: TRBV9; J gene: TRBJ2-7; clone size: -; CDR3 protein: ASSPGTSGIISYEQY
V gene: TRBV7-9; J gene: TRBJ1-6; clone size: -; CDR3 protein: SSSFPGTGNSPLH
V gene: TRBV5-1; J gene: TRBJ2-5; clone size: -; CDR3 protein: ASSLTRDTPQETQY
V gene: TRBV30; J gene: TRBJ2-5; clone size: -; CDR3 protein: AWRPSGGLETQY
V gene: TRBV4-3; J gene: TRBJ1-2; clone size: -; CDR3 protein: ASSPRGSDYGYT
V gene: TRBV6-1; J gene: TRBJ1-4; clone size: few; CDR3 protein: ASRRGWTNEKLF
V gene: TRBV19; J gene: TRBJ2-7; clone size: -; CDR3 protein: ASSDRGAVNEQY
V gene: TRBV4-1; J gene: TRBJ2-5; clone size: -; CDR3 protein: ASSPGSTRLRETQY
V gene: TRBV14; J gene: TRBJ2-3; clone size: -; CDR3 protein: ASSQYTDTQY
V gene: TRBV5-1; J gene: TRBJ1-2; clone size: -; CDR3 protein: ASSQDRNDGYT
V gene: TRBV28; J gene: TRBJ1-2; clone size: -; CDR3 protein: ASSVANYGYT
V gene: TRBV27; J gene: TRBJ1-1; clone size: -; CDR3 protein: ASSLIRGEAF
V gene: TRBV19; J gene: TRBJ2-7; clone size: -; CDR3 protein: ASSPTPGEGSYEQY
V gene: TRBV19; J gene: TRBJ1-6; clone size: many; CDR3 protein: ASQGASDSYNSPLH
V gene: TRBV6-1; J gene: TRBJ1-1; clone size: -; CDR3 protein: AGSEKQGASAEAF
V gene: TRBV10-3; J gene: TRBJ1-1; clone size: -; CDR3 protein: AIIADPRTGQSTEAF
V gene: TRBV4-3; J gene: TRBJ2-3; clone size: -; CDR3 protein: ASSQGGTNPADTQY
V gene: TRBV5-1; J gene: TRBJ2-1; clone size: -; CDR3 protein: ASHSTGSSYNEQF
V gene: TRBV7-3; J gene: TRBJ2-2; clone size: -; CDR3 protein: ASSFTITGELF
V gene: TRBV6-1; J gene: -; clone size: -; CDR3 protein: ASSESASGGGYEQY
V gene: TRBV6-5; J gene: TRBJ1-3; clone size: -; CDR3 protein: ATSKANSGNTIY
V gene: TRBV6-6; J gene: TRBJ1-1; clone size: -; CDR3 protein: ASSRTGTGNK
V gene: TRBV7-2; J gene: TRBJ2-3; clone size: -; CDR3 protein: ASSLRGLAGGRDTQY
V gene: TRBV11-2; J gene: TRBJ2-2; clone size: -; CDR3 protein: ASSRGTGDTGELF
V gene: TRBV30; J gene: TRBJ1-4; clone size: -; CDR3 protein: AWSEGTGWHEKLF
V gene: TRBV4-2; J gene: TRBJ2-7; clone size: -; CDR3 protein: ASSQETGQGNEQY
V gene: TRBV6-6; J gene: TRBJ2-3; clone size: few; CDR3 protein: ASSYGTSGGKDTQY
V gene: TRBV5-6; J gene: TRBJ2-7; clone size: once; CDR3 protein: ASSYSRTGLEQY
V gene: TRBV9; J gene: TRBJ2-3; clone size: -; CDR3 protein: ASSVDSGGGHADTQY
V gene: TRBV6-1; J gene: TRBJ2-7; clone size: -; CDR3 protein: ASSGQGAWYEQY